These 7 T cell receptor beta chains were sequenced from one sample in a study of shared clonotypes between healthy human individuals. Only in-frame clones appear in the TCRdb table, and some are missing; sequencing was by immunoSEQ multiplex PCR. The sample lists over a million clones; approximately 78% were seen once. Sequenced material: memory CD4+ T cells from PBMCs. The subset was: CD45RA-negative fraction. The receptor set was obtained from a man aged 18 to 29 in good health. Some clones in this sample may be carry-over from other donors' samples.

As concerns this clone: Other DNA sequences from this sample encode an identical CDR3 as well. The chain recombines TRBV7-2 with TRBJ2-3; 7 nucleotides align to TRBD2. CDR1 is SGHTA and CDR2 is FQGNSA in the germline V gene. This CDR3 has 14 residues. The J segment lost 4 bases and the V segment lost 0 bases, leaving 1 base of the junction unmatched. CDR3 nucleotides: TGTGCCAGCAGCTTAGCCAGCGGGGCAGATACGCAGTATTTT. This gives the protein CASSLASGADTQYF.

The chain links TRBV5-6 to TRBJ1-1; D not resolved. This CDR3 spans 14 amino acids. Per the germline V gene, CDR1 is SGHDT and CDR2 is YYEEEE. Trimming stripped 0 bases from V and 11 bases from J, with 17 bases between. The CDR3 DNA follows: TGTGCCAGCAGCTTGGCGTCGGCGGAACTCGGGGCTTTCTTT. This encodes CASSLASAELGAFF.

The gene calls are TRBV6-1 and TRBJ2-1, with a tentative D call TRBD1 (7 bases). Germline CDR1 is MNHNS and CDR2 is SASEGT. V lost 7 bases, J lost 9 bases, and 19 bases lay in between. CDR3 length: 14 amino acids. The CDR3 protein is CASNPRRGPGEQFF. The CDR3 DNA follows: TGTGCCAGCAACCCTCGGAGGGGGCCGGGTGAGCAGTTCTTC.

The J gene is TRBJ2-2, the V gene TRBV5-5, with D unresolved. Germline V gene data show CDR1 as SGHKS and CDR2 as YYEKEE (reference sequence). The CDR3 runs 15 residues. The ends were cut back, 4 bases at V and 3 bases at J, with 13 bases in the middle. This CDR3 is CASSRSRGDTGELFF. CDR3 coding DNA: TGTGCCAGCAGCCGCTCGAGAGGAGACACCGGGGAGCTGTTTTTT.

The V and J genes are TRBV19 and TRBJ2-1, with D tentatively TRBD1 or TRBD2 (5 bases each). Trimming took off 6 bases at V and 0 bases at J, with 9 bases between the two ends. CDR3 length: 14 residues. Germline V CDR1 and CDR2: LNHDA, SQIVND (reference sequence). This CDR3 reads CASRGVGSYNEQFF. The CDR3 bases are TGTGCCAGTAGGGGGGTGGGCTCCTACAATGAGCAGTTCTTC.

This CDR3 is CASSDDGGRGETQYF. DNA for the CDR3: TGTGCCAGTAGCGACGACGGGGGGCGCGGTGAGACCCAGTACTTC. The chain carries TRBV19 and TRBJ2-5; possibly TRBD2 for D (7 bases). The CDR3 sequence is 15 residues long. The germline gives CDR1 LNHDA, CDR2 SQIVND (reference sequence). Trimming stripped 6 bases from V and 5 bases from J, with 19 bases between. Using reference TRBV19 and TRBJ2-5 for the parts outside the CDR3, the full variable domain is DGGITQSPKYLFRKEGQNVTLSCEQNLNHDAMYWYRQDPGQGLRLIYYSQIVNDFQKGDIAEGYSVSREKKESFPLTVTSAQKNPTAFYLCASSDDGGRGETQYFGPGTRLLVL.

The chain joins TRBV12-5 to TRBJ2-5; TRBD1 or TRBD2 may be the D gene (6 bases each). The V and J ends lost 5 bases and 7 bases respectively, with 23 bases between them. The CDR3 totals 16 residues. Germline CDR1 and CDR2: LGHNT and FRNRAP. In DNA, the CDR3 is TGTGCTAGTGGTCCACACAGGGATTCCACCGGGAGGACCCAGTACTTC. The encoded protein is CASGPHRDSTGRTQYF.